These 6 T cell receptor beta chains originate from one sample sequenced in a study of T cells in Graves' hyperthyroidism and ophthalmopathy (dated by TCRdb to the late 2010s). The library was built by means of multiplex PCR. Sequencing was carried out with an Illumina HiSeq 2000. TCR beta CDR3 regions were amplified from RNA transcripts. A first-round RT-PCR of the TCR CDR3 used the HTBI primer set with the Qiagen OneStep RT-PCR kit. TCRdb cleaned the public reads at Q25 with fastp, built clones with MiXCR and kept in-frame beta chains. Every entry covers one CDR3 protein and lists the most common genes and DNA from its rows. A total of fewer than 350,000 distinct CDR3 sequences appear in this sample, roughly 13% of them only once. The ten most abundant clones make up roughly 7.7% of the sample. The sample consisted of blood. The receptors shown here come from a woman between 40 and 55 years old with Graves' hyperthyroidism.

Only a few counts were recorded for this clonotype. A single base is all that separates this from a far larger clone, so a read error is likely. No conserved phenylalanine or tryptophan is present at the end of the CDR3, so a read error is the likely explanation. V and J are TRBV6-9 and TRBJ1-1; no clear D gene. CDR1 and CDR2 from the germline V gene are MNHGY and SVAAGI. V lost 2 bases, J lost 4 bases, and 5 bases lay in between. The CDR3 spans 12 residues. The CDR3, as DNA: TGTGCCAGCAGTTATGGTGGCACTGAAGCTTTCTCT. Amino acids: CASSYGGTEAFS.

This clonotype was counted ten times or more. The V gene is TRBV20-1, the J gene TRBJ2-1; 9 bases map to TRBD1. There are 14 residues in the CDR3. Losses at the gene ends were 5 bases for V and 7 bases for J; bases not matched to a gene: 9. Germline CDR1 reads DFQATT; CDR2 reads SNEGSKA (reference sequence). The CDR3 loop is CSAGRQGVRNEQFF. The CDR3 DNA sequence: TGCAGTGCTGGTCGACAGGGGGTAAGGAATGAGCAGTTCTTC.

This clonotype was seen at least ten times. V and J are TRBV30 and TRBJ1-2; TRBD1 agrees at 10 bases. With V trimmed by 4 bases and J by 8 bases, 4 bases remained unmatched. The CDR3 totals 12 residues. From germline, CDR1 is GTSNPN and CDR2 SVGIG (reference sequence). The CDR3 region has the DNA TGTGCCTGGACCGGACAGGGGGAAGGCTACACCTTC. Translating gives CAWTGQGEGYTF.

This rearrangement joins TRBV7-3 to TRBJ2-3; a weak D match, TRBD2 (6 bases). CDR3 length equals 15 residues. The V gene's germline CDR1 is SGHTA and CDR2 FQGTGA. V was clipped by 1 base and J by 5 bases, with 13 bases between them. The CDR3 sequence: CASSLNTAGKDTQYF. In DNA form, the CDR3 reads TGTGCCAGCAGCTTAAACACGGCGGGAAAAGATACGCAGTATTTT.

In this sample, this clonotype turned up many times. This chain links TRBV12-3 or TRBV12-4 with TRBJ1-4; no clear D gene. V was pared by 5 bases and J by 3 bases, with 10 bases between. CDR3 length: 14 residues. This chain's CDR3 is CASSPPVPNEKLFF. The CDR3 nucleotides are TGTGCCAGCAGTCCTCCGGTCCCTAATGAAAAACTGTTTTTT.

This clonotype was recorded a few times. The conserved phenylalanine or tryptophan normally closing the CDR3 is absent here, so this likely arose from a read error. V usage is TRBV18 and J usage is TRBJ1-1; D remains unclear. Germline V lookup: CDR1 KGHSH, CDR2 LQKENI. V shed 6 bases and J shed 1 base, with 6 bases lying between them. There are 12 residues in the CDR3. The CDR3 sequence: CASSLGNTEAFV. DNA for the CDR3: TGTGCCAGCTCGTTAGGGAACACTGAAGCTTTCGTT.